This TCR beta chain is drawn from a study of blood T cells in healthy people across ages. Findings and limits, study-wide: A strong correlation was found between TCR beta diversity and the percentage of naive T cells.

Sample-barcoded 5' priming and a J-beta primer mix drove a second PCR of about 7 to 12 cycles. The template-switch adaptor, which had 12 random nucleotides, put a tag on each cDNA molecule. Via MiXCR, TCRdb re-called the 5' RACE reads, giving one row per CDR3 protein. The table includes 660,000 or so distinct CDR3 sequences, 58% detected once. Per sample, at least 5 micrograms of total RNA were extracted. As regards this clonotype: Its target is not known.

There are 16 residues in the CDR3. The junction had 11 bases not matched to a gene; V was cut back by 5 bases and J by 2 bases. Germline assignment: CDR1 SEHNR and CDR2 FQNEAQ (reference sequence). Sequenced input: blood. The J gene is TRBJ1-2, the V gene TRBV7-9, with 7 bases fitting TRBD1. This clonotype was obtained from a man in his sixties in good health. CDR3 sequence (DNA): TGTGCCAGCAGCAGGACACCCAAACAGGGGAACTATGGCTACACCTTC. This codes for CASSRTPKQGNYGYTF.